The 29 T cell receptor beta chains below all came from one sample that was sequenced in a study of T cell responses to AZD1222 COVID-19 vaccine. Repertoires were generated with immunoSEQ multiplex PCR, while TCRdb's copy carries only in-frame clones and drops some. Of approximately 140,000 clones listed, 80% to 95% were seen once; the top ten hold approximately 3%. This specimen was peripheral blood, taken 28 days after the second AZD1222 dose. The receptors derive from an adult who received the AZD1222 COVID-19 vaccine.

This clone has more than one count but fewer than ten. The CDR3 DNA is TGTGCCAGCAGCTTAGCGGACAGCCAGCAGTACTTC. This gives the protein CASSLADSQQYF. The chain combines TRBV7-9 with TRBJ2-7; D is perhaps TRBD1 (6 bases). Germline CDR1 is SEHNR and CDR2 is FQNEAQ (reference sequence). This CDR3 is 12 amino acids long. V lost 0 bases to trimming and J lost 8 bases, with 8 bases between them.

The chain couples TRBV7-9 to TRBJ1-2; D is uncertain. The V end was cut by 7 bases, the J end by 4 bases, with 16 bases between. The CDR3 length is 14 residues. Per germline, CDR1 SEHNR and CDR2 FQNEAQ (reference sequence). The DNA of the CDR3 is TGTGCCAGCACGGGCCGGAGGGTGGGCTATGGCTACACCTTC. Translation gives CASTGRRVGYGYTF.

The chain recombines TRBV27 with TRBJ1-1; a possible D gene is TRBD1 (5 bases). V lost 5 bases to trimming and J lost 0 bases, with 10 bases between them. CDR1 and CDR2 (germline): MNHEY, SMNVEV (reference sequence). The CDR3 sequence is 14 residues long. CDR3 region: CASSTSGVNTEAFF. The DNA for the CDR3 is TGTGCCAGCAGTACCTCGGGGGTGAACACTGAAGCTTTCTTT.

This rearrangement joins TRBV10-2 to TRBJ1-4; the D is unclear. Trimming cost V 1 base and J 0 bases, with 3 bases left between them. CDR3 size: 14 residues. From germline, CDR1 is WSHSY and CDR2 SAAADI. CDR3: CASSEFATNEKLFF. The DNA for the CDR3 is TGCGCCAGCAGTGAGTTTGCAACTAATGAAAAACTGTTTTTT.

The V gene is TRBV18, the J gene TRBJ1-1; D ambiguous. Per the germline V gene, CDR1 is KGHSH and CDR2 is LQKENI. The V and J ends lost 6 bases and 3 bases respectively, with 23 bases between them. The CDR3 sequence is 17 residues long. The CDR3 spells CASSDAGSVFRDTEAFF. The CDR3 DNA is TGTGCCAGCTCCGATGCTGGCTCGGTCTTTCGGGACACTGAAGCTTTCTTT. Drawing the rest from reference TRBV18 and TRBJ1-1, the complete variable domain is NAGVMQNPRHLVRRRGQEARLRCSPMKGHSHVYWYRQLPEEGLKFMVYLQKENIIDESGMPKERFSAEFPKEGPSILRIQQVVRGDSAAYFCASSDAGSVFRDTEAFFGQGTRLTVV.

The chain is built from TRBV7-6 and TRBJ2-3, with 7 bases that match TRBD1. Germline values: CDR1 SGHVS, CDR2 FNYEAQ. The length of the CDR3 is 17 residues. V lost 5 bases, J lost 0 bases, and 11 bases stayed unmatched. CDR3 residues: CASSLDREITSTDTQYF. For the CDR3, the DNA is TGTGCCAGCAGCCTAGACAGGGAAATAACTAGCACAGATACGCAGTATTTT.

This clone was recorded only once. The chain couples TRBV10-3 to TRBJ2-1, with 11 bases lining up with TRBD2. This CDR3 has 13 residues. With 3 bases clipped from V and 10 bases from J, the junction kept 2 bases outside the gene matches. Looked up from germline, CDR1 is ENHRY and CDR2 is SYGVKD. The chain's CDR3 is CAISDGLAGEQFF. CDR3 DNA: TGTGCCATCAGTGATGGACTAGCGGGCGAGCAGTTCTTC.

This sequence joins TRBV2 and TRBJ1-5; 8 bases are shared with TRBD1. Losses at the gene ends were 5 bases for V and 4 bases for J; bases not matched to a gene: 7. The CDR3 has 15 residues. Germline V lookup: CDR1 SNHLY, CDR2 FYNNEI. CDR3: CASSTDRGWNQPQHF. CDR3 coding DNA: TGTGCCAGCAGTACCGACAGGGGTTGGAATCAGCCCCAGCATTTT.

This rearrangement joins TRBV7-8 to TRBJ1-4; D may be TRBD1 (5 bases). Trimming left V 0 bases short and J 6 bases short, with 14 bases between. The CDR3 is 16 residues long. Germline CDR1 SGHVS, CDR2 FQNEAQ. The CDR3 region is CASSLAWGMVDEKLFF. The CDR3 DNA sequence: TGTGCCAGCAGCTTAGCGTGGGGGATGGTGGATGAAAAACTGTTTTTT.

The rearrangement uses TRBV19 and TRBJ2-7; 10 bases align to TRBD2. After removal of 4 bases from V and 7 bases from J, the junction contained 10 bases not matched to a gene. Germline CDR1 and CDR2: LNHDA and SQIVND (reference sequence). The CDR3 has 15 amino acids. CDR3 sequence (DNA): TGTGCCAGTAGTACTCTAGCGGGAGTCTATGGTGAGCAGTACTTC. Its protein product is CASSTLAGVYGEQYF. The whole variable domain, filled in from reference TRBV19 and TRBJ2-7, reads DGGITQSPKYLFRKEGQNVTLSCEQNLNHDAMYWYRQDPGQGLRLIYYSQIVNDFQKGDIAEGYSVSREKKESFPLTVTSAQKNPTAFYLCASSTLAGVYGEQYFGPGTRLTVT.

The chain's CDR3 is CAWAGAQYF. The CDR3 region has the DNA TGTGCCTGGGCGGGAGCGCAGTATTTT. The chain combines TRBV30 with TRBJ2-3; 7 nucleotides match TRBD2. V lost 5 bases to trimming and J lost 10 bases; unmatched junction nucleotides: 0. The CDR3 totals 9 residues. Germline loops: CDR1 GTSNPN, CDR2 SVGIG (reference sequence). Looking up the rest from reference TRBV30 and TRBJ2-3 gives the full variable domain: SQTIHQWPATLVQPVGSPLSLECTVEGTSNPNLYWYRQAAGRGLQLLFYSVGIGQISSEVPQNLSASRPQDRQFILSSKKLLLSDSGFYLCAWAGAQYFGPGTRLTVL.

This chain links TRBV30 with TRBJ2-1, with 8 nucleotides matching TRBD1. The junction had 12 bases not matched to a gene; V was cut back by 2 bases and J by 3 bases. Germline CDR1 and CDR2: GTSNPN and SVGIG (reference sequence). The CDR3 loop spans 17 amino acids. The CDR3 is CAWSKDRASRNYNEQFF. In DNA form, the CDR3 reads TGTGCCTGGAGTAAGGACAGGGCTTCAAGAAACTACAATGAGCAGTTCTTC.

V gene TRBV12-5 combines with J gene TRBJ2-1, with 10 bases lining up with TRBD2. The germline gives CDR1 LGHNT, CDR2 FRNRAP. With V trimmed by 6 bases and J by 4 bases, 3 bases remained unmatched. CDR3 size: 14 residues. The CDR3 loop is CASGLAGEYNEQFF. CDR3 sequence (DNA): TGTGCTAGTGGCCTAGCGGGAGAGTACAATGAGCAGTTCTTC.

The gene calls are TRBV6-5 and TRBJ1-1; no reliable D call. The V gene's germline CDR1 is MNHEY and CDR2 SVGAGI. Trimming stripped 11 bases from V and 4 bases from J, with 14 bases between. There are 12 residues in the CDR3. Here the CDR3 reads CASKQGRTEAFF. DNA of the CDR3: TGTGCCTCAAAGCAAGGGCGCACTGAAGCTTTCTTT.

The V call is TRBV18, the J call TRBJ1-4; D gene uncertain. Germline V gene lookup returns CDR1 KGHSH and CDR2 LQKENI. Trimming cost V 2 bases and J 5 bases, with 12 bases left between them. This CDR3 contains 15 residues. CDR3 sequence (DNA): TGTGCCAGCTCACCATTAGGAGGCACGAATGAAAAACTGTTTTTT. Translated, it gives CASSPLGGTNEKLFF.

The CDR3 protein is CASRHTGQSEKLFF. The CDR3 DNA is TGTGCCAGTAGGCACACTGGACAGAGCGAAAAACTGTTTTTT. The V gene is TRBV19, the J gene TRBJ1-4; possibly TRBD1 for D (6 bases). The CDR3 is 14 amino acids. Germline V gives CDR1 LNHDA, CDR2 SQIVND (reference sequence). V dropped 6 bases and J dropped 8 bases, with 16 bases sitting between them.

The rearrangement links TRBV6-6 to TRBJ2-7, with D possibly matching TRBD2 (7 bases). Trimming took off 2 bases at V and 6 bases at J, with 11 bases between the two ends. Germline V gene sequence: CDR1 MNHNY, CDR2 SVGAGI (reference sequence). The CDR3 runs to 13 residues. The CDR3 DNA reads TGTGCCAGCAGTTACGGAGGGGGGGGCGAGCAGTACTTC. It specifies CASSYGGGGEQYF.

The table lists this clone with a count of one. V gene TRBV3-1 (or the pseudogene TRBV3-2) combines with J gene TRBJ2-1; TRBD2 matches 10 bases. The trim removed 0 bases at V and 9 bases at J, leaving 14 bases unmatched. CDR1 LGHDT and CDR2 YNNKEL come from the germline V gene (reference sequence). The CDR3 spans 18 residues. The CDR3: CASSQEGRISGRAGEQFF. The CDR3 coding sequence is TGTGCCAGCAGCCAAGAGGGGAGGATAAGCGGGAGGGCGGGTGAGCAGTTCTTC.

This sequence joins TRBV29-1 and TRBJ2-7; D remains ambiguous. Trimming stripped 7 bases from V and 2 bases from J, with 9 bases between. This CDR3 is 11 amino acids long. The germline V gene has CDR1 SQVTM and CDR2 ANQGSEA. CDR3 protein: CSAADAYEQYF. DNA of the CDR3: TGCAGCGCCGCCGACGCCTACGAGCAGTACTTC.

CDR3 nucleotide sequence: TGTGCCAGCAGTGAACCTAGGACTAGCGGGAGGGCCAGGGAAGAGACCCAGTACTTC. As protein: CASSEPRTSGRAREETQYF. This sequence joins TRBV2 and TRBJ2-5; 15 nucleotides match TRBD2. V trimming: 2 bases; J trimming: 3 bases; junction bases outside the gene matches: 10. CDR3 size: 19 residues. The germline CDR1 and CDR2 sequences are SNHLY and FYNNEI.

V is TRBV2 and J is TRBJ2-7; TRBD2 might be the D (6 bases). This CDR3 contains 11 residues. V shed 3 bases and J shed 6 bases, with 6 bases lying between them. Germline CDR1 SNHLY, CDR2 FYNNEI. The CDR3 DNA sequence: TGTGCCAGCAGTGAGGGACTCGAGCAGTACTTC. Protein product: CASSEGLEQYF.

The CDR3 nucleotides are TGCAGCGCCGGCTCGACGGTCTCTAACTATGGCTACACCTTC. Translated, it gives CSAGSTVSNYGYTF. V and J are TRBV29-1 and TRBJ1-2, with no clear D. V lost 7 bases, J lost 0 bases, and 15 bases lay in between. CDR3 length: 14 residues. The germline CDR1 and CDR2 sequences are SQVTM and ANQGSEA.

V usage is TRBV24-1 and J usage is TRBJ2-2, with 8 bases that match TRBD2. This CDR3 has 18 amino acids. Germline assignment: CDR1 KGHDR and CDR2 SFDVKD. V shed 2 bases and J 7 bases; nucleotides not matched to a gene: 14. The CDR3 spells CATSDSDSGTSHFGELFF. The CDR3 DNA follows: TGTGCCACCAGTGATTCCGACTCCGGGACTAGTCATTTCGGGGAGCTGTTTTTT.

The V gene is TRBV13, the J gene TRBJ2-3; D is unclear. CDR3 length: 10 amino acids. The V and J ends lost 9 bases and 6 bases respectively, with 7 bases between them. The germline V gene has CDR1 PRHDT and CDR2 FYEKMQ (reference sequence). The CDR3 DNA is TGTGCCAGGTCTGCGGATACGCAGTATTTT. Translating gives CARSADTQYF.

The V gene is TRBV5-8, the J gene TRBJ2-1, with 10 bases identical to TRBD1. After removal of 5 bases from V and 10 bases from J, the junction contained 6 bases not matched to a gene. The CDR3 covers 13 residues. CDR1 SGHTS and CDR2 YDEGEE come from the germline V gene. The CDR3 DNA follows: TGTGCCAGCAGGCGGGACAGGGGAGAAGAGCAGTTCTTC. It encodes CASRRDRGEEQFF.

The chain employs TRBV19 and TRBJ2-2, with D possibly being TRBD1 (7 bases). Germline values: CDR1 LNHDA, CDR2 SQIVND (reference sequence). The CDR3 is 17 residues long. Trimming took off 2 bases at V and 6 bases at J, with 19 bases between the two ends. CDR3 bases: TGTGCCAGTAGTATAATCCGGCAGGGGGGCGAGGCCGGGGAGCTGTTTTTT. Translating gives CASSIIRQGGEAGELFF.

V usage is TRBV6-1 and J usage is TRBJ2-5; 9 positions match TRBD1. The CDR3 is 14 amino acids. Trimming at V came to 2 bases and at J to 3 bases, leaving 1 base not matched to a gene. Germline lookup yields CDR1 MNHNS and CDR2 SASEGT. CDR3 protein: CASSETGGKETQYF. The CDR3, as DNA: TGTGCCAGCAGTGAAACAGGGGGCAAAGAGACCCAGTACTTC.

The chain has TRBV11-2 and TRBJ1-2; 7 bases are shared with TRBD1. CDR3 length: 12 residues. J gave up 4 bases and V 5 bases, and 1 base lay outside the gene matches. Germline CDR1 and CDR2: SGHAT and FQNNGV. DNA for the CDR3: TGTGCCAGCAGCCGGGACAGCTATGGCTACACCTTC. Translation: CASSRDSYGYTF.

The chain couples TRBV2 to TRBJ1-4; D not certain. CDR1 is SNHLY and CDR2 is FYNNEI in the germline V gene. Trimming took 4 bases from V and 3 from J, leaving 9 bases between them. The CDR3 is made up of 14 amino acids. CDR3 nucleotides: TGTGCCAGCAGTGTGGGAGGAGCTAATGAAAAACTGTTTTTT. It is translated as CASSVGGANEKLFF. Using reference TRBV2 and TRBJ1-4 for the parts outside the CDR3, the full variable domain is EPEVTQTPSHQVTQMGQEVILRCVPISNHLYFYWYRQILGQKVEFLVSFYNNEISEKSEIFDDQFSVERPDGSNFTLKIRSTKLEDSAMYFCASSVGGANEKLFFGSGTQLSVL.